This TCR beta chain was sequenced during a study of shared clonotypes between healthy human individuals (dated by TCRdb to 2020 to 2021). Regarding the complete study: A few men and two women, aged 18 to 49 years, made up the cohort. For each donor, CD4 naive and CD4 memory were each given three plates, CD8 naive was given two plates, and CD8 memory was given one plate. To estimate repertoire size and how much clonotype sharing occurs between individuals, the study deeply sequenced the blood TCR repertoires of about five healthy adults. Different laboratories and diverse techniques were used to prepare libraries and sequence TCR repertoires, to increase sequencing depth and limit assay-specific biases. Each donor's leukapheresis produced roughly between about 0.8 and 10 billion PBMCs. Overall results and qualifications from the work: Rarefaction of sorted-subset datasets indicated incomplete sequencing despite the large sequencing depth. Because the study included only a small number of donors, the genetic and exposure-history diversity represented was limited. Pairwise subsampling led to the expectation that sequencing depth would affect the degree of clonotype sharing among donors. Only blood was sampled, and tissue TCR repertoires likely differ from those in blood. Sharing across a handful of donors was observed for approximately 5% of naive CD4, about 3.2% of naive CD8, roughly 2.4% of memory CD4, and about 0.4% of memory CD8 clonotypes. Compared with non-shared clonotypes, clonotypes shared by all four sorted-subset donors had higher generation probabilities. Estimated clonotype richness was generally larger for naive than for memory subsets.

Healthy HIV-negative adults with no recently reported acute infections or vaccinations were included as donors. Every donor was a Caucasian adult living in Nashville, Tennessee, USA. CD4+ T cells were enriched by magnetic negative selection; naive cells were then positively selected on CD45RA, and the negative fraction formed the memory subset. Blood was collected by leukapheresis, and PBMCs were isolated by Ficoll-Histopaque density gradient centrifugation and then cryopreserved in liquid nitrogen vapor phase. Purity and quantity of every magnetically sorted T cell population were checked by analytical flow cytometry. From each sorted fraction, genomic DNA was isolated and quantified by UV absorbance on a Nanodrop 2000c. With respect to this clone: Its antigen has not been determined. Per-base qualities were not stored, and no clone one base away is much larger.

Spanning cysteine to phenylalanine, the CDR3 consists of 13 amino acids. Just the 39-base CDR3 DNA is kept, in frame starting at base 1. From V the trimming removes 5 bases and from J it removes 5 bases, while the gene matches leave 4 bases of the junction unaccounted for. CDR1 and CDR2 are drawn from the germline V gene (reference sequence): MNHNY, SVGAGI. TCR CDR3 regions were amplified from genomic DNA by multiplex PCR using the deep immunoSEQ assay. Extracted genomic DNA from each cell subset was distributed evenly across all wells of several immunoSEQ 96-well plates, and each plate was treated as a replicate. For sorted subsets, about 210 ng of genomic DNA, equivalent to some 30,000 T cell genomes, went into each replicate PCR. Purified libraries were quantified with a Qubit 3.0 fluorometer, sized on a Bioanalyzer 2100, and re-quantified with the KAPA Library Quantification kit. Every immunoSEQ 96-well plate was sequenced on a dedicated single-read 150-cycle Illumina NextSeq 550 flow cell. Processing in the source paper ran as follows. The immunoSEQ output contained only junctional sequences without quality scores, so filtering could not match that applied to full-length reads. To assign V/J genes and CDR3, sequences were annotated using PyIR, a Python wrapper for IgBLAST v1.9, with IMGT germline references. Any read was removed if the V/J assignment was weak (E-value above 1e-6), the CDR3 was missing, or the read contained stop codons, out-of-frame junctions, or ambiguous translated residues. V3J clonotypes were defined as sequences sharing the same inferred V gene, J gene, and CDR3 amino acid sequence. Percentage overlap between repertoires was calculated by dividing the number of shared unique clonotypes by the size of the smaller repertoire. Repertoire richness was assessed with RTK rarefaction, the Chao1 estimator, and Recon v2.1 estimates of unobserved clonotypes. OLGA was used to compute generation probabilities for all TCRbeta clonotypes that the gDNA method yielded from several donors. The source is immuneACCESS, and TCRdb retained only in-frame sequences with V and J called. Part of the clones is not carried over; for the studies checked, unresolved V genes explain less than half of this, and the remainder is unexplained. Clone size and the V and J calls come from that table; the DNA yielded D and trimming. For this sample there are hundreds of thousands of clones; 90% to 96% appear just once. The ten largest clones add up to roughly 0.06% of the sample.

The chain is assembled from TRBV6-6 and TRBJ2-7, with 9 bases in between that match TRBD1. The sequenced sample consisted of naive CD4+ T cells sorted from blood. The cell subset or site label corresponds to: CD45RA+ positively selected. This TCR came from a woman aged 25 to 39 in good health. The bases read TGTGCCAGCAGTAGACAGGGGGGTAACGAGCAGTACTTC. This translates into CASSRQGGNEQYF.